This entry is about one TCR beta chain. Its antigen is not identified. The data are from a study of shared clonotypes between healthy human individuals. The wider study: Plates per donor: three CD4 naive, three CD4 memory, two CD8 naive, one CD8 memory.

Replicate PCRs run on sorted subsets employed approximately 0.2 ug DNA, 30,000 to 35,000 T cell genomes. Assay: immunoSEQ multiplex PCR; the TCRdb copy retains only in-frame clones and omits some. The sample shows 950,000 to 1,200,000 clones, roughly 77% of them seen only once. V gave up 6 bases and J gave up 3 bases, with 12 bases separating them. This CDR3 comprises 14 residues. Germline V gene lookup returns CDR1 MNHEY and CDR2 SVGAGI. The study's findings and limits: About 5% of naive CD4 clonotypes were shared across a handful of donors. Memory subsets had estimated richness that was generally smaller than that of naive subsets.

The J gene is TRBJ2-1, the V gene TRBV6-5; D gene uncertain. The clonotype comes from a man aged 18 to 29 in good health. Some clones in this sample may be carry-over from other donors' samples. Material for sequencing was memory CD4+ T cells from PBMCs. Subset of the sample: CD45RA-negative fraction. The CDR3 is CASREWDDYNEQFF. Here the CDR3 DNA reads TGTGCCAGCAGGGAATGGGATGACTACAATGAGCAGTTCTTC.